This TCR beta chain was documented in a study of blood T cell repertoires in COVID-19. The CDR3 is 15 amino acids. The junction had 8 bases not matched to a gene; V was cut back by 5 bases and J by 2 bases. The V gene's germline CDR1 is MNHEY and CDR2 SVGEGT. Clones were sequenced by immunoSEQ multiplex PCR, and TCRdb holds only the in-frame ones, with some missing. The sample carries 300,000 to 450,000 clones, roughly 90% recorded once. This clone was seen just once. This sequence joins TRBV6-2 or TRBV6-3 and TRBJ1-2, with TRBD1 matching over 7 bases. Sequenced input: peripheral blood. This receptor was taken from a woman aged 25 to 39 with COVID-19, enrolled during active disease. CDR3 DNA: TGTGCCAGCAGTAACGGACAGGCGACAAACTATGGCTACACCTTC. It is translated as CASSNGQATNYGYTF.